The clone carrying this T cell receptor (beta chain) has at least ten counts. What it binds is not known. The time point: newly diagnosed GD, antithyroid drugs for less than 3 months. From RNA extracted from PBMCs, the TCR library was made. Doctors identified Graves' disease using the American Thyroid Association guidelines. This sample was included in a study of regulatory T cells in long-lasting Graves disease. Overall study findings and caveats: Persistent patients shared more public clonotypes (2,741) than newly diagnosed patients (roughly 960). TCR diversity was lower in persistent Graves' patients (versus newly diagnosed ones).

TCR beta libraries were built with iRepertoire HTBI primers and Arm-PCR of CDR3 regions. MiXCR was run by TCRdb on the multiplex PCR reads, yielding one entry per CDR3 protein. The table has a few hundred thousand distinct CDR3 sequences, about 13% seen once. The CDR3 totals 15 residues. Germline assignment: CDR1 SNHLY and CDR2 FYNNEI. The V gene end was trimmed by 1 base and the J gene end by 5 bases; junction bases not matched to a gene: 5. These data also featured in a second study, about T cells in Graves' hyperthyroidism and ophthalmopathy. This second study notes: Patients with uncontrolled infections, other autoimmune diseases, pregnancy or lactation were excluded.

Sequencing was performed on peripheral blood mononuclear cells (PBMCs), taken at new diagnosis, from a patient treated with antithyroid drugs. The genes are TRBV2 and TRBJ1-5; 7 bases fit TRBD1. The clonotype was recovered from a man aged 25 to 40 with Graves disease. The CDR3 sequence: CASSEEGGTDQPQHF. CDR3 nucleotides: TGTGCCAGCAGTGAAGAGGGCGGGACAGATCAGCCCCAGCATTTT.